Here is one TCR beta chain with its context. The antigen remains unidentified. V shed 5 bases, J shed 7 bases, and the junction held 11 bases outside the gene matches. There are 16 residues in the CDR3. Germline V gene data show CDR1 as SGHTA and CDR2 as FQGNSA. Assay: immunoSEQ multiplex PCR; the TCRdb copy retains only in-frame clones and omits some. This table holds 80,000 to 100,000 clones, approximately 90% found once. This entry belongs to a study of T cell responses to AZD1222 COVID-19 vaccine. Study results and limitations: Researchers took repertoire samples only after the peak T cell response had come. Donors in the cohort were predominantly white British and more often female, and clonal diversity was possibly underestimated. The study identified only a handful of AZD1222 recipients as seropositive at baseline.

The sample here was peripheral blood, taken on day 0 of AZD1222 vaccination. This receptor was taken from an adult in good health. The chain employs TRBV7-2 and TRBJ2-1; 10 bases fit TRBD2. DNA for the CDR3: TGTGCCAGCAGCACCGAAAGCGGGGGGGCGAGAAATGAGCAGTTCTTC. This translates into CASSTESGGARNEQFF. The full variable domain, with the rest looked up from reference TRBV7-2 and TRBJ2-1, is GAGVSQSPSNKVTEKGKDVELRCDPISGHTALYWYRQSLGQGLEFLIYFQGNSAPDKSGLPSDRFSAERTGGSVSTLTIQRTQQEDSAVYLCASSTESGGARNEQFFGPGTRLTVL.